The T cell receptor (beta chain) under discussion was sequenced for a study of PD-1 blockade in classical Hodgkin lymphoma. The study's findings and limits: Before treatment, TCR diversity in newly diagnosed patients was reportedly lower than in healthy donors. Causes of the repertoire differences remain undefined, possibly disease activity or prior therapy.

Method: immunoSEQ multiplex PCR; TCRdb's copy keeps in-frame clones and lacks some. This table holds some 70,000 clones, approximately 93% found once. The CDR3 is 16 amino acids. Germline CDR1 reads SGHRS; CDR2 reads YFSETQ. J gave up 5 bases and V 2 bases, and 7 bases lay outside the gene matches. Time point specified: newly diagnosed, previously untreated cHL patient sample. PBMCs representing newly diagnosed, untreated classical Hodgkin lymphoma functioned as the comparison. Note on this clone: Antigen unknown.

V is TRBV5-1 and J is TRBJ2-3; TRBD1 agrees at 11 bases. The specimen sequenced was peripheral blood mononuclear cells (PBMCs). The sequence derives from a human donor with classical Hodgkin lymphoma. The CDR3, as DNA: TGCGCCAGCAGCTTATCTCCGGGACAGGGGGAAGATACGCAGTATTTT. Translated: CASSLSPGQGEDTQYF.